Shown below are 19 T cell receptor beta chains from a single sample sequenced in a study of OX40 agonist ivuxolimab in advanced cancers. This table comes from immunoSEQ multiplex PCR, and its TCRdb copy is limited to in-frame clones, with some not included. The sample consists of under 70,000 clones, around 87% of them appearing once. The specimen comprised CD4+ or CD8+ T cells sorted from blood, sampled in a trial of the OX40 agonist ivuxolimab. The source of these receptors is an adult with an advanced solid tumor such as melanoma, head and neck, liver or kidney cancer.

This sequence joins TRBV9 and TRBJ1-4, with D uncertain. Germline values: CDR1 SGDLS, CDR2 YYNGEE. CDR3 length: 15 amino acids. Trimming took off 4 bases at V and 4 bases at J, with 14 bases between the two ends. DNA for the CDR3: TGTGCCAGCAGCCCTAATAATGACGGTAATGAAAAACTGTTTTTT. It translates to CASSPNNDGNEKLFF.

The chain uses TRBV5-6 and TRBJ1-4; the D gene is possibly TRBD1 (5 bases). Germline V lookup: CDR1 SGHDT, CDR2 YYEEEE. Trimming cost V 7 bases and J 3 bases, with 13 bases left between them. The length of the CDR3 is 14 residues. The CDR3 DNA follows: TGTGCCAGCGGCATGCGGGGGGCTAATGAAAAACTGTTTTTT. It is translated as CASGMRGANEKLFF.

This clone was picked up one time. This rearrangement joins TRBV18 to TRBJ2-7; 7 positions agree with TRBD2. Trimming removed 0 bases from V and 0 bases from J; junction bases left unmatched: 8. This CDR3 has 17 residues. From germline, CDR1 is KGHSH and CDR2 LQKENI. CDR3 nucleotides: TGTGCCAGCTCACCACCGTTAACAGCGGGGCTCTCCTACGAGCAGTACTTC. As protein: CASSPPLTAGLSYEQYF. The full variable domain, in which reference TRBV18 and TRBJ2-7 provide the parts outside the CDR3, is NAGVMQNPRHLVRRRGQEARLRCSPMKGHSHVYWYRQLPEEGLKFMVYLQKENIIDESGMPKERFSAEFPKEGPSILRIQQVVRGDSAAYFCASSPPLTAGLSYEQYFGPGTRLTVT.

This clone was recorded once. The chain carries TRBV5-1 and TRBJ2-5, with D perhaps TRBD1 (5 bases). The germline V gene has CDR1 SGHRS and CDR2 YFSETQ. V was trimmed by 5 bases and J by 2 bases, leaving 10 bases between them. This CDR3 is 13 amino acids long. CDR3 amino acids: CASRPDRQETQYF. The CDR3 nucleotides read TGCGCCAGCAGACCCGACAGACAAGAGACCCAGTACTTC.

V and J are TRBV9 and TRBJ1-1, with D hard to call. V dropped 2 bases and J dropped 1 base, with 9 bases sitting between them. Per the germline V gene, CDR1 is SGDLS and CDR2 is YYNGEE. The CDR3 loop spans 14 amino acids. The DNA for the CDR3 is TGTGCCAGCAGCGTCAGCACCTCGAACACTGAAGCTTTCTTT. Protein: CASSVSTSNTEAFF.

The DNA of the CDR3 is TGTGCCAGCAGCTTAGGCGGACAGGGTAATGGCTACACCTTC. It yields the protein CASSLGGQGNGYTF. V gene TRBV7-9 combines with J gene TRBJ1-2; 8 nucleotides match TRBD1. Germline CDR1 reads SEHNR; CDR2 reads FQNEAQ (reference sequence). The CDR3 runs to 14 residues. Trimming removed 1 base from V and 6 bases from J; junction bases left unmatched: 4.

The rearrangement links TRBV6-1 to TRBJ2-7; possible D gene TRBD2, 5 bases. The V and J ends lost 5 bases and 4 bases respectively, with 15 bases between them. The germline V gene has CDR1 MNHNS and CDR2 SASEGT. CDR3 size: 14 residues. CDR3 sequence (DNA): TGTGCCAGCAGTCCACGACGGGATACGTACGAGCAGTACTTC. Translating gives CASSPRRDTYEQYF.

The chain employs TRBV19 and TRBJ1-2; D remains ambiguous. V was shortened by 6 bases and J by 4 bases, with 15 bases between the two germline ends. Germline V gene lookup returns CDR1 LNHDA and CDR2 SQIVND (reference sequence). The CDR3 has 14 residues. The CDR3 DNA follows: TGTGCCAGTAGCACTAACACGCGAAGCTATGGCTACACCTTC. It yields the protein CASSTNTRSYGYTF.

The sample holds a few counts of this clone. V and J are TRBV16 and TRBJ2-5; D remains unclear. The CDR3 spans 12 residues. The germline V and J ends were trimmed by 2 bases and 5 bases, with 6 bases remaining between them. Germline CDR1 reads KGHSY; CDR2 reads FQNENV. The CDR3 region has the DNA TGTGCCAGCAGCCAAGCGAGGGAGACCCAGTACTTC. Its protein product is CASSQARETQYF. Using reference TRBV16 and TRBJ2-5 for the parts outside the CDR3, the full variable domain is GEEVAQTPKHLVRGEGQKAKLYCAPIKGHSYVFWYQQVLKNEFKFLISFQNENVFDETGMPKERFSAKCLPNSPCSLEIQATKLEDSAVYFCASSQARETQYFGPGTRLLVL.

The chain joins TRBV19 to TRBJ1-4, with D uncertain. This CDR3 is built from 16 residues. Germline-derived CDR1 and CDR2 are LNHDA and SQIVND (reference sequence). Trimming took 4 bases from V and 0 from J, leaving 12 bases between them. CDR3 sequence reads: CASSSLQLATNEKLFF. The CDR3 nucleotides are TGTGCCAGTAGTAGCCTACAACTTGCAACTAATGAAAAACTGTTTTTT.

The rearrangement joins TRBV28 to TRBJ2-6; either TRBD1 or TRBD2 may supply D (5 bases each). Germline V CDR1 and CDR2: MDHEN, SYDVKM. The CDR3 spans 18 residues. V lost 7 bases, J lost 0 bases, and 19 bases lay in between. The CDR3 protein is CASIPTPGTDSGANVLTF. The CDR3 DNA reads as TGTGCCAGCATCCCTACCCCCGGGACGGACTCTGGGGCCAACGTCCTGACTTTC.

The V gene is TRBV28, the J gene TRBJ1-4, with 10 bases that match TRBD1. Germline assignment: CDR1 MDHEN and CDR2 SYDVKM. This CDR3 has 13 residues. V gave up 7 bases and J gave up 7 bases; unmatched junction bases: 3. This CDR3 is CASMTGGGEKLFF. For the CDR3, the DNA is TGTGCCAGCATGACAGGGGGCGGTGAAAAACTGTTTTTT.

V gene TRBV2 combines with J gene TRBJ2-7; 10 nucleotides align to TRBD1. The CDR3 is made up of 14 amino acids. Trimming took 4 bases from V and 3 from J; bases not matched to a gene: 3. The germline gives CDR1 SNHLY, CDR2 FYNNEI. CDR3 loop: CASSVDRGRYEQYF. As DNA, the CDR3 is TGTGCCAGCAGTGTTGACAGGGGGCGCTACGAGCAGTACTTC.

The J gene is TRBJ2-3, the V gene TRBV11-2; 8 bases fit TRBD2. This CDR3 region has 13 residues. Germline-derived CDR1 and CDR2 are SGHAT and FQNNGV. V lost 7 bases and J lost 1; bases outside the gene matches: 1. CDR3 region: CASKLAGTDTQYF. In DNA form, the CDR3 reads TGTGCCAGCAAACTAGCGGGCACAGATACGCAGTATTTT.

The genes are TRBV19 and TRBJ1-5; D gene ambiguous. V was cut by 9 bases and J by 10 bases, with 19 bases left in between. Germline V gene data show CDR1 as LNHDA and CDR2 as SQIVND (reference sequence). The CDR3 is made up of 13 amino acids. The CDR3 DNA reads TGTGCCAGCCTTGCTCACAATGACGGACCCCAGCATTTT. Amino acids: CASLAHNDGPQHF. Full variable domain (missing parts from reference TRBV19 and TRBJ1-5): DGGITQSPKYLFRKEGQNVTLSCEQNLNHDAMYWYRQDPGQGLRLIYYSQIVNDFQKGDIAEGYSVSREKKESFPLTVTSAQKNPTAFYLCASLAHNDGPQHFGDGTRLSIL.

The chain links TRBV5-4 to TRBJ2-7; D is unclear. Germline V gene data show CDR1 as SGHNT and CDR2 as YYREEE (reference sequence). Trimming left V 0 bases short and J 4 bases short, with 8 bases between. The CDR3 is 13 residues long. The CDR3 spells CASSLGQEYEQYF. CDR3 DNA: TGTGCCAGCAGCTTGGGGCAGGAATACGAGCAGTACTTC.

This chain connects TRBV5-1 to TRBJ2-1; D possibly matches TRBD1 or TRBD2 (5 bases each). The CDR3 is 14 residues long. Germline V lookup: CDR1 SGHRS, CDR2 YFSETQ. Trimming cost V 4 bases and J 5 bases, with 13 bases left between them. CDR3 nucleotides: TGCGCCAGCAGCCCCGAGGGGCCCCACAATGAGCAGTTCTTC. Its translation is CASSPEGPHNEQFF.

DNA for the CDR3: TGTGCCAGTAGTATATCCCTGAACTCTGGAAACACCATATATTTT. Translating it yields CASSISLNSGNTIYF. The V call is TRBV19, the J call TRBJ1-3; D is unresolved. The CDR3 consists of 15 residues. From germline, CDR1 is LNHDA and CDR2 SQIVND (reference sequence). V lost 2 bases and J 0 bases, leaving 8 bases between the germline ends.

This chain connects TRBV27 to TRBJ1-2; D unclear. The CDR3 contains 13 residues. V dropped 0 bases and J dropped 8 bases, with 10 bases sitting between them. Germline lookup yields CDR1 MNHEY and CDR2 SMNVEV (reference sequence). In DNA, the CDR3 is TGTGCCAGCAGTTTATCGCACGGAGGGGGCTACACCTTC. The encoded protein is CASSLSHGGGYTF.